The sequence of this T cell receptor (beta chain) was determined in a study of cytomegalovirus exposure and HLA in healthy donors. Study-level findings and limits: The study labeled roughly 160 TCR beta chains cytomegalovirus-associated.

Only in-frame clones appear in the TCRdb table, and some are missing; sequencing was by immunoSEQ multiplex PCR. The sample gives 100,000 to 150,000 clones, approximately 92% of which show up once; 1.1% is in the top ten. A word on this clone: The antigen is not known.

V shed 0 bases and J 5 bases; nucleotides not matched to a gene: 6. The CDR3 is 15 amino acids. From germline, CDR1 is SGHRS and CDR2 YFSETQ. The sequence came from a young woman in good health and CMV-seronegative. Sequencing used PBMCs. The chain employs TRBV5-1 and TRBJ1-1; TRBD1 agrees at 8 bases. The CDR3 nucleotides are TGCGCCAGCAGCTTGGGGTACAGGGGGAGGACTGAAGCTTTCTTT. Encoded protein: CASSLGYRGRTEAFF.